The source of this T cell receptor (beta chain) is a study of CD8 T cells in Susac syndrome. Study findings and constraints: TCR sequencing and HLA analysis covered a relatively small number of individuals.

Germline V gene data show CDR1 as DFQATT and CDR2 as SNEGSKA (reference sequence). The CDR3 spans 14 residues. Trimming took 3 bases from V and 8 from J; bases not matched to a gene: 11. Sequencing of TCR beta, carried out with a high-throughput approach, was applied to CD8+ and CD4+ T cells from the blood. Turning to this clonotype: What it binds is unknown.

Random hexamers were used to reverse transcribe the RNA input (about 0.5 to 1 ug). TCRdb redid the calling of the immunoSEQ multiplex PCR reads with MiXCR, one entry per CDR3 protein. This sample has 140,000 or so distinct CDR3 sequences, with around 95% found just once. Sequencing was done on a sample of CD4+ T cells from PBMCs. This clonotype was obtained from a human donor with multiple sclerosis. The V gene is TRBV20-1, the J gene TRBJ2-7, with 9 bases aligning to TRBD2. CDR3 sequence reads: CSASGREGRMKQYF. For the CDR3, the DNA is TGCAGTGCTAGCGGGCGGGAGGGCCGTATGAAGCAGTACTTC.